The clone carrying this T cell receptor beta chain was detected many times. Germline V gives CDR1 DFQATT, CDR2 SNEGSKA (reference sequence). Trimming shortened V by 1 base and J by 7 bases, and 11 bases separated the two germline ends. The CDR3 loop spans 13 amino acids. The sample is drawn from a study of neurological immune-mediated disorders. As for the cDNA, it was generated by 5'RACE with 10-nucleotide random UMIs. TCRdb fed the 5' RACE reads into MiXCR, producing one record per CDR3 protein. The sample shows tens of thousands of distinct CDR3 sequences, 10% of them seen only once. The TCR was taken from a man aged 65-85 years with HTLV-1-associated myelopathy (HAM/TSP). J is TRBJ1-5 and V is TRBV20-1, with unresolved D. Sequencing was performed on PBMCs. Written as DNA, the CDR3 is TGCAGTGCTAGAGTGGGAATCGAGCAGCCCCAGCATTTT. Translating it yields CSARVGIEQPQHF.